This T cell receptor beta chain came from a study of blood T cell repertoires in COVID-19. Study-wide context: T cells, B-cell-depleted T cells, or PBMCs provided the cDNA or gDNA that served as material.

TCRdb keeps only in-frame clones here, not all; method: immunoSEQ multiplex PCR. This repertoire shows roughly 190,000 clones, around 84% found once; its top ten account for around an eighth. V lost 0 bases and J 6 bases, leaving 20 bases between the germline ends. From germline, CDR1 is WNHNN and CDR2 SYGVQD (reference sequence). This CDR3 is 17 amino acids long. The clonotype was recovered from a man younger than 45 with active or convalescent COVID-19. The chain combines TRBV10-1 with TRBJ2-5, with a tentative D call TRBD2 (5 bases). What was sequenced was peripheral blood. The CDR3 nucleotides are TGCGCCAGCAGTGAGTCGTTTTCTAGCCCCGTGCCGAAGACCCAGTACTTC. Encoded protein: CASSESFSSPVPKTQYF.